This is a list of T cell receptor beta chains from one sample in a study of T cell clusters in autoimmune cytopenias. TCRdb reanalyzed the multiplex PCR reads and collapses them to one entry per CDR3 protein, without DNA. The table for this sample gives about 3,400 distinct CDR3 sequences. Material for sequencing was peripheral blood. The receptors come from a human donor with an autoimmune cytopenia, with autoimmune hepatitis or in good health (not recorded which). The CDR3 runs from the conserved cysteine through the conserved F or W. Expanded clones are given a class, and other clones once, few, many or no size at all.

>NA|TRBJ2-1|TRBV20-1
CSAHRTSGPNEQFF
>NA|TRBJ2-1|TRBV12-3/TRBV12-4
CASSLSSSGRAGGNEQFF
>NA|TRBJ2-7|TRBV27
CASSSHSYEQYF
>NA|TRBJ2-1|TRBV28
CASSLQAVDSRIYNEQFF
>medium-sized|TRBJ1-6|TRBV6-5
CASSYEAGVSLGSPLHF
>medium-sized|TRBJ1-6|TRBV18
CASSPIETGHNSPLHF
>NA|TRBJ2-2|TRBV25-1
CASSRIGGTNTGELFF
>NA|TRBJ2-7|TRBV11-2
CASSLGAGGSYEQYF
>NA|TRBJ2-2|TRBV2
CASSLTGNTGELFF
>large|TRBJ1-2|TRBV29-1
CSVRSQAYGYTF
>NA|TRBJ2-2|TRBV28
CASSFVGGGGTGELFF
>medium-sized|TRBJ2-1|TRBV20-1
CSAARVYNEQFF
>NA|TRBJ2-2|TRBV7-6
CASSLLRGDTGELFF
>NA|TRBJ1-5|TRBV6-6
CASSYGRPENQPQHF